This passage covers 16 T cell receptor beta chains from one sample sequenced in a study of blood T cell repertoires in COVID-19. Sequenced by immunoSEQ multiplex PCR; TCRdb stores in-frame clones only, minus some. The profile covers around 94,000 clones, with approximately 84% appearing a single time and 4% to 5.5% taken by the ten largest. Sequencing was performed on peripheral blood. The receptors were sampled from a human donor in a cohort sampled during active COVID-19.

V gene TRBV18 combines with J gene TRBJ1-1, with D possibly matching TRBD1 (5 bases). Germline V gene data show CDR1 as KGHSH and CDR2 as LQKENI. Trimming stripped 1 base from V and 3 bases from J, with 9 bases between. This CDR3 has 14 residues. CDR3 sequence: CASSPRRVDTEAFF. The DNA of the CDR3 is TGTGCCAGCTCACCACGCAGGGTTGACACTGAAGCTTTCTTT.

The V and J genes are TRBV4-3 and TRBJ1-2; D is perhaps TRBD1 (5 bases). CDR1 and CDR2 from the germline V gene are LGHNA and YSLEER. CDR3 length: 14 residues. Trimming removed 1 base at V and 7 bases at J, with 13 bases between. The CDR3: CASSQGKGSPGYTF. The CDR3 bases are TGCGCCAGCAGCCAAGGGAAGGGGTCTCCTGGCTACACCTTC.

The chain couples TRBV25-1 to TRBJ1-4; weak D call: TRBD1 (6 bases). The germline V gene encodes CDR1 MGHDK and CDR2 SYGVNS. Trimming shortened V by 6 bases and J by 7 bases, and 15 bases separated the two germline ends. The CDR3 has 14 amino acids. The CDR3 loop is CASSEQGLGEKLFF. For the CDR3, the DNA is TGTGCCAGCAGCGAGCAGGGGTTGGGTGAAAAACTGTTTTTT.

CDR3 sequence (DNA): TGCGCCAGCAGCCAAGGCCCTAGGGGGGGCCGCTACGAGCAGTACTTC. Translating gives CASSQGPRGGRYEQYF. V gene TRBV4-1 combines with J gene TRBJ2-7, with D tentatively TRBD2 (7 bases). The CDR3 length is 16 residues. V lost 1 base to trimming and J lost 3 bases, with 16 bases between them. Germline V gene sequence: CDR1 MGHRA, CDR2 YSYEKL.

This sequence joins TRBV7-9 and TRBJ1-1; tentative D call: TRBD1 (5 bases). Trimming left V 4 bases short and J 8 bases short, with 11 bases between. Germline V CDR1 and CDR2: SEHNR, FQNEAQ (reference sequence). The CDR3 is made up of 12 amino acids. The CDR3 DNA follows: TGTGCCAGCAGCTGGAGGGGAGGGGAAGCTTTCTTT. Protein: CASSWRGGEAFF.

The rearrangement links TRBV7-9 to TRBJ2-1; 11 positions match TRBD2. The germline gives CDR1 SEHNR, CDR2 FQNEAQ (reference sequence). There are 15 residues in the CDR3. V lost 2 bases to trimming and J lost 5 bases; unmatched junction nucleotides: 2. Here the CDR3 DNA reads TGTGCCAGCAGCTTACTAGCGGGGGGCAACAATGAGCAGTTCTTC. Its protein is CASSLLAGGNNEQFF.

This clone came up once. CDR3 DNA sequence: TGTGCCAGCACCCCGGGACAGGGAAATCGCTACGAGCAGTACTTC. The encoded protein is CASTPGQGNRYEQYF. This chain links TRBV6-2 or TRBV6-3 with TRBJ2-7, with TRBD1 matching 9 bases. After removal of 7 bases from V and 3 bases from J, the junction contained 10 bases not matched to a gene. The CDR3 sequence is 15 residues long. Germline V CDR1 and CDR2: MNHEY, SVGEGT.

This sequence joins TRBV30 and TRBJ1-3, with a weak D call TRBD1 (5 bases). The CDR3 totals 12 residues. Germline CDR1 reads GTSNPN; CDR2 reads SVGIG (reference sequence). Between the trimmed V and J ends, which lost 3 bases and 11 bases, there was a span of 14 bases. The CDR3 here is CAWSRAGKAIYF. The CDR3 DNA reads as TGTGCCTGGAGCCGTGCAGGGAAGGCCATATATTTT.

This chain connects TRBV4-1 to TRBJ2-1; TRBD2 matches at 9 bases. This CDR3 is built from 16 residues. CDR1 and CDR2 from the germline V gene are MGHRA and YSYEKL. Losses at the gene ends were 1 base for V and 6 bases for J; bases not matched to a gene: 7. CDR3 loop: CASSQGPSGAFNEQFF. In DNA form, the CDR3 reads TGCGCCAGCAGCCAAGGCCCTAGCGGGGCGTTCAATGAGCAGTTCTTC.

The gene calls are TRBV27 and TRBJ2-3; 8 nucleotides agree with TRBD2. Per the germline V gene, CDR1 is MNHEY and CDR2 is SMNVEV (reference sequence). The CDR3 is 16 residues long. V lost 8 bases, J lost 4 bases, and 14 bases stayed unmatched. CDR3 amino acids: CASYSRRGVFADTQYF. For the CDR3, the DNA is TGTGCCAGCTACTCCAGGCGGGGGGTGTTCGCAGATACGCAGTATTTT.

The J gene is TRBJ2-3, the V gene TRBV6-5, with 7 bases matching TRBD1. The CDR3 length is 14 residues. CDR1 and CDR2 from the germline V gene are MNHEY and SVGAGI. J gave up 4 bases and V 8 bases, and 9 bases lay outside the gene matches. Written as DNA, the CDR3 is TGTGCCAGCTACAGGACAGGAGGCTCAGATACGCAGTATTTT. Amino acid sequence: CASYRTGGSDTQYF.

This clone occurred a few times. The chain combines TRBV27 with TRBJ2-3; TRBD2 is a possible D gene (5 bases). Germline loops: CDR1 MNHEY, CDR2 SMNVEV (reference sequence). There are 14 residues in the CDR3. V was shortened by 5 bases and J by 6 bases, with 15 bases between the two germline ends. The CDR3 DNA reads TGTGCCAGCAGTCAAGGACTGAACCCGGATACGCAGTATTTT. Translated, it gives CASSQGLNPDTQYF.

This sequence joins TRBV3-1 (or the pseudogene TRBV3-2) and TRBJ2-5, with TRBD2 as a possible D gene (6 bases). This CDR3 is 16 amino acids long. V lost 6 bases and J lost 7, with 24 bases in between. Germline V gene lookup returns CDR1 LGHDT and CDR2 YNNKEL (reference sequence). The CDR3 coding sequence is TGTGCCAGCAGTTCAACCCTCGGGCTTGGAGGGTGGACCCAGTACTTC. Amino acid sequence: CASSSTLGLGGWTQYF.

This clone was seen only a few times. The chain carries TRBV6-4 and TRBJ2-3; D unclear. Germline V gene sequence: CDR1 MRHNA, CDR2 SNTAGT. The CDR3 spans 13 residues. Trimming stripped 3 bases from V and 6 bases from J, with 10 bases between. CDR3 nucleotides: TGTGCCAGCAGTGATAGAGAACAGGATACGCAGTATTTT. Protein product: CASSDREQDTQYF.

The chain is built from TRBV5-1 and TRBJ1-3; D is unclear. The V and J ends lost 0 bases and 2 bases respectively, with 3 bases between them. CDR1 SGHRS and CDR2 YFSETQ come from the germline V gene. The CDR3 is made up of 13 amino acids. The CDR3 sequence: CASSLDTGNTIYF. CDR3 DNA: TGCGCCAGCAGCTTGGACACTGGAAACACCATATATTTT.

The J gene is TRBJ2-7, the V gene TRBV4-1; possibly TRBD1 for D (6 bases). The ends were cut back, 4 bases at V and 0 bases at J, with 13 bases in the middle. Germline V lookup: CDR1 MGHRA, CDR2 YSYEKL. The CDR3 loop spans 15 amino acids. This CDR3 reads CASSRNRDTSYEQYF. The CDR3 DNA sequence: TGCGCCAGCAGCCGAAACCGGGACACCTCCTACGAGCAGTACTTC.